These 14 T cell receptor beta chains originate from one sample sequenced in a study of vaccination and CD4 T cells after COVID-19 (dated by TCRdb to between 2021 and 2024). No antigens are known for them. The library relied on PCR. The data were produced on an Illumina iSeq 100. DNA from cultured CD4+ T cells was subjected to TCR sequencing with the Oncomine TCR Beta short-read assay at the Johns Hopkins FTIC core. TCRdb reworked the public reads: Q25 trimming with fastp, MiXCR clone assembly, productive beta chains retained. When rows share a CDR3 protein, they turn into one entry using the most common DNA and genes. The sample yields 2,900 or so distinct CDR3 sequences; about three quarters were counted once. The ten largest clones represent 28% of the sample. The sample's treatment or condition label, decoded: roughly 10-day PBMC culture with coronavirus spike peptide pools or control peptides (ViraFEST assay).

The sample consisted of CD4+ T cells from blood, cultured in vitro. All receptors derive from a human donor who had recovered from COVID-19.

This chain uses TRBV27 with TRBJ1-2, with 7 bases matching TRBD1. This CDR3 spans 17 amino acids. Trimming removed 4 bases from V and 4 bases from J; junction bases left unmatched: 15. Germline CDR1 reads MNHEY; CDR2 reads SMNVEV (reference sequence). The DNA for the CDR3 is TGTGCCAGCAGTTCACCCGCCCAAGGGGGCCGGGGCTATGGCTACACCTTC. This gives the protein CASSSPAQGGRGYGYTF.

This rearrangement joins TRBV2 to TRBJ1-1; 7 bases map to TRBD1. The J segment lost 5 bases and the V segment lost 4 bases, leaving 4 bases of the junction unmatched. CDR1 is SNHLY and CDR2 is FYNNEI in the germline V gene. The CDR3 runs to 13 residues. CDR3 bases: TGTGCCAGCAGTGCAGGGGGGGAGACTGAAGCTTTCTTT. Translated: CASSAGGETEAFF. The full variable domain, its missing parts supplied by reference TRBV2 and TRBJ1-1, is EPEVTQTPSHQVTQMGQEVILRCVPISNHLYFYWYRQILGQKVEFLVSFYNNEISEKSEIFDDQFSVERPDGSNFTLKIRSTKLEDSAMYFCASSAGGETEAFFGQGTRLTVV.

The chain uses TRBV6-1 and TRBJ2-2, with TRBD1 matching 9 bases. Trimming cost V 2 bases and J 7 bases; bases outside gene matches: 5. CDR1 MNHNS and CDR2 SASEGT come from the germline V gene. The CDR3 length is 15 residues. CDR3 loop: CASSESGQGNGELFF. CDR3 sequence (DNA): TGTGCCAGCAGTGAATCAGGACAGGGGAACGGGGAGCTGTTTTTT.

The chain carries TRBV6-2 or TRBV6-3 and TRBJ1-1; D is possibly TRBD1 (5 bases). Per germline, CDR1 MNHEY and CDR2 SVGEGT. The CDR3 loop spans 17 amino acids. V was clipped by 3 bases and J by 0 bases, with 17 bases between them. The CDR3 DNA is TGTGCCAGCAGTTATGAGGTCGGGCAGGGATTGAACACTGAAGCTTTCTTT. Protein: CASSYEVGQGLNTEAFF.

CDR3 bases: TGTGCCAGCAGTCTGGTGGACAGCAAGGGTGGCTACACCTTC. It specifies CASSLVDSKGGYTF. The chain joins TRBV28 to TRBJ1-2; a weak D match, TRBD1 (6 bases). V lost 5 bases and J 7 bases, leaving 17 bases between the germline ends. The germline gives CDR1 MDHEN, CDR2 SYDVKM. The CDR3 runs 14 residues.

The DNA of the CDR3 is TGCGCCAGCACCCGAAGCGGGGGGGACACCGGGGAGCTGTTTTTT. It encodes CASTRSGGDTGELFF. V gene TRBV5-1 combines with J gene TRBJ2-2; 10 positions match TRBD2. The length of the CDR3 is 15 residues. V was clipped by 6 bases and J by 3 bases; unmatched bases: 5. CDR1 and CDR2 from the germline V gene are SGHRS and YFSETQ. The complete variable domain, with remaining parts taken from reference TRBV5-1 and TRBJ2-2, reads KAGVTQTPRYLIKTRGQQVTLSCSPISGHRSVSWYQQTPGQGLQFLFEYFSETQRNKGNFPGRFSGRQFSNSRSEMNVSTLELGDSALYLCASTRSGGDTGELFFGEGSRLTVL.

Of note for this clonotype: With a much larger clone just one base away, this may be a read error. This chain connects TRBV27 to TRBJ2-7; the match to TRBD1 covers 7 bases. CDR3 length equals 15 residues. CDR1 MNHEY and CDR2 SMNVEV come from the germline V gene (reference sequence). Trimming cost V 5 bases and J 7 bases; bases outside gene matches: 14. CDR3 in amino acids: CASSHRQGETLEQYF. CDR3 in DNA: TGTGCCAGCAGTCACAGACAGGGTGAGACCTTAGAGCAGTACTTC.

This rearrangement joins TRBV24-1 to TRBJ2-3; the match to TRBD1 covers 9 bases. The CDR3 contains 13 residues. Trimming took 9 bases from V and 6 from J; bases not matched to a gene: 6. The germline gives CDR1 KGHDR, CDR2 SFDVKD. The CDR3 bases are TGTGCCACCGGGGACAGGGAGAAGGATACGCAGTATTTT. Amino acids: CATGDREKDTQYF.

The chain is built from TRBV5-1 and TRBJ2-5; no reliable D call. The germline gives CDR1 SGHRS, CDR2 YFSETQ. The CDR3 runs to 14 residues. Trimming took 1 base from V and 4 from J, leaving 11 bases between them. The chain's CDR3 is CASSLSTNRETQYF. DNA for the CDR3: TGCGCCAGCAGCTTGTCGACGAATAGAGAGACCCAGTACTTC.

This clonotype was counted a single time. This rearrangement joins TRBV30 to TRBJ2-3; the D is unclear. The germline CDR1 and CDR2 sequences are GTSNPN and SVGIG (reference sequence). The CDR3 is 14 amino acids. Trimming took 2 bases from V and 4 from J, leaving 13 bases between them. As DNA, the CDR3 is TGTGCCTGGAGTCGCTCCATTCTTTCAGATACGCAGTATTTT. This encodes CAWSRSILSDTQYF. The complete variable domain, with remaining parts taken from reference TRBV30 and TRBJ2-3, reads SQTIHQWPATLVQPVGSPLSLECTVEGTSNPNLYWYRQAAGRGLQLLFYSVGIGQISSEVPQNLSASRPQDRQFILSSKKLLLSDSGFYLCAWSRSILSDTQYFGPGTRLTVL.

The V call is TRBV6-2 or TRBV6-3, the J call TRBJ2-1; D is uncertain. CDR3 length equals 11 residues. CDR1 is MNHEY and CDR2 is SVGEGT in the germline V gene. V dropped 5 bases and J dropped 12 bases, with 11 bases sitting between them. The CDR3 loop reads CASSPGPGQFF. The DNA for the CDR3 is TGTGCCAGCAGTCCCGGTCCCGGGCAGTTCTTC.

The V gene is TRBV19, the J gene TRBJ1-1; no reliable D call. The CDR3 contains 15 residues. The germline CDR1 and CDR2 sequences are LNHDA and SQIVND (reference sequence). Trimming removed 6 bases at V and 2 bases at J, with 16 bases between. Written as DNA, the CDR3 is TGTGCCAGTAGGGGAAAGGCGGTGTACAACACTGAAGCTTTCTTT. Amino acids: CASRGKAVYNTEAFF.

The rearrangement links TRBV12-3 or TRBV12-4 to TRBJ1-5, with D possibly matching TRBD1 (5 bases). V gave up 1 base and J gave up 0 bases, with 13 bases separating them. The CDR3 runs 17 residues. This CDR3 is CASSLEDSLDSNQPQHF. The CDR3 DNA is TGTGCCAGCAGTTTAGAAGACAGCCTTGATAGCAATCAGCCCCAGCATTTT.

V usage is TRBV20-1 and J usage is TRBJ1-2; 7 nucleotides match TRBD1. The V gene end was trimmed by 6 bases and the J gene end by 5 bases; junction bases not matched to a gene: 12. This CDR3 is 14 amino acids long. Germline V lookup: CDR1 DFQATT, CDR2 SNEGSKA (reference sequence). CDR3 protein: CSAQGDRFGYGYTF. The CDR3 DNA follows: TGCAGTGCCCAAGGGGACAGATTTGGGTATGGCTACACCTTC.